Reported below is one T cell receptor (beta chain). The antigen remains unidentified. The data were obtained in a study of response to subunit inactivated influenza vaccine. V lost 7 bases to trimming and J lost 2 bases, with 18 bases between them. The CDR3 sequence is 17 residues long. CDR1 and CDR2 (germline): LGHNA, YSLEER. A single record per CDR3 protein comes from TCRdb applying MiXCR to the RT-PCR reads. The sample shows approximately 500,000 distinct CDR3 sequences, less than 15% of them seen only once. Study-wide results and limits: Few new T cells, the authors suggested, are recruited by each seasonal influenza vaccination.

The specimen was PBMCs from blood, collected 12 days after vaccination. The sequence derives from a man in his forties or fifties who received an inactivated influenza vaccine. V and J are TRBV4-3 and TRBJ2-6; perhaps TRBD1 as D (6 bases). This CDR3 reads CASTRRLQGTGANVLTF. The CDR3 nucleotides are TGCGCCAGCACCCGGCGGTTACAGGGAACTGGGGCCAACGTCCTGACTTTC.